These 11 T cell receptor beta chains came from one sample sequenced in a study of CD8+ T cells in alopecia areata listed by TCRdb under 2018. The method was the immunoSEQ multiplex PCR assay. RNA was extracted from all samples and reverse transcribed into cDNA as template for TCR sequencing. TCRdb's version of the immuneACCESS table is confined to in-frame rearrangements and falls short of the full clone set. An unresolved V gene accounts for under half of the shortfall where checked; the remainder is of unknown origin. For this sample there are 95,000 to 150,000 clones; about 59% appear just once. The ten most abundant clones make up around 5.7% of the sample. What the time point label conveys for this sample: 4 weeks on oral tofacitinib. Interpreted using the paper, the treatment or condition label stands for: oral pan-JAK inhibitor, 5-10 mg twice daily. The specimen comprised CD4+ T cells sorted from blood, sampled at week 4, from a patient treated with tofacitinib. These receptors all stem from a human donor with alopecia areata.

The genes are TRBV29-1 and TRBJ1-1; possible D gene TRBD1, 5 bases. In germline, CDR1 is SQVTM, CDR2 ANQGSEA. This CDR3 is built from 13 residues. V gave up 1 base and J gave up 0 bases, with 6 bases separating them. CDR3 region: CSVEGDVNTEAFF. The CDR3, as DNA: TGCAGCGTTGAAGGGGACGTGAACACTGAAGCTTTCTTT.

This chain uses TRBV10-3 with TRBJ1-1; D gene ambiguous. CDR3 length: 12 residues. Trimming removed 6 bases at V and 1 base at J, with 6 bases between. Germline lookup yields CDR1 ENHRY and CDR2 SYGVKD. CDR3 sequence: CAISPGNTEAFF. As DNA, the CDR3 is TGTGCCATCAGCCCAGGGAACACTGAAGCTTTCTTT.

On this clone: The same CDR3 is also encoded by other DNA sequences in this sample. The chain combines TRBV5-1 with TRBJ1-1, with D maybe TRBD1 (6 bases). V lost 0 bases and J lost 2, with 8 bases in between. Germline V gives CDR1 SGHRS, CDR2 YFSETQ. This CDR3 is built from 14 residues. The CDR3 loop is CASSLGQANTEAFF. The CDR3 nucleotides read TGCGCCAGCAGCTTGGGACAGGCCAACACTGAAGCTTTCTTT.

The rearrangement joins TRBV29-1 to TRBJ1-1; TRBD1 is a possible D gene (6 bases). Trimming pared 1 base from V and 10 bases from J, leaving 13 bases between. Germline CDR1 and CDR2: SQVTM and ANQGSEA. This CDR3 region has 12 residues. CDR3 protein: CSVEGQGKLAFF. CDR3 sequence (DNA): TGCAGCGTTGAAGGCCAGGGGAAACTAGCTTTCTTT.

In its sample, this clone was seen once. The J gene is TRBJ1-2, the V gene TRBV18, with D possibly TRBD1 on 6 matching bases. Trimming removed 0 bases from V and 4 bases from J, with 9 bases in between. CDR3 length: 14 residues. Germline assignment: CDR1 KGHSH and CDR2 LQKENI. The CDR3 loop is CASSPPTGRYGYTF. CDR3 coding DNA: TGTGCCAGCTCACCACCGACAGGCCGCTATGGCTACACCTTC.

The chain combines TRBV4-1 with TRBJ2-7, with 9 bases identical to TRBD1. The junction had 14 bases not matched to a gene; V was cut back by 2 bases and J by 6 bases. Per germline, CDR1 MGHRA and CDR2 YSYEKL. CDR3 length equals 17 residues. The CDR3 sequence is CASSQLQWTGAWGEQYF. In DNA, the CDR3 is TGCGCCAGCAGCCAACTGCAATGGACAGGGGCATGGGGCGAGCAGTACTTC.

In its sample, this clone was seen a few times. The V call is TRBV29-1, the J call TRBJ2-5; D possibly corresponds to TRBD1 (6 bases). The CDR3 sequence is 14 residues long. Trimming stripped 2 bases from V and 4 bases from J, with 14 bases between. Germline assignment: CDR1 SQVTM and CDR2 ANQGSEA. The CDR3 loop is CSVERPGTRETQYF. CDR3 sequence (DNA): TGCAGCGTTGAAAGGCCCGGGACAAGAGAGACCCAGTACTTC.

The genes are TRBV29-1 and TRBJ2-5; 10 positions agree with TRBD2. This CDR3 region has 13 residues. The germline gives CDR1 SQVTM, CDR2 ANQGSEA. V shed 6 bases, J shed 4 bases, and the junction held 5 bases outside the gene matches. CDR3: CSVRGLARETQYF. The DNA of the CDR3 is TGCAGCGTAAGGGGACTAGCGCGAGAGACCCAGTACTTC.

This chain uses TRBV5-1 with TRBJ1-1; D unresolved. The CDR3 contains 13 residues. CDR1 and CDR2 (germline): SGHRS, YFSETQ. The V gene lost 4 bases and the J gene lost 3 bases, with 10 bases spanning the gap. The CDR3 bases are TGCGCCAGCAGCCCGGGCTCTTACACTGAAGCTTTCTTT. This encodes CASSPGSYTEAFF.

The chain uses TRBV7-3 and TRBJ2-2; D is undetermined. Trimming took 6 bases from V and 0 from J, leaving 14 bases between them. Germline V gene lookup returns CDR1 SGHTA and CDR2 FQGTGA. The CDR3 is 16 residues long. The CDR3, as DNA: TGTGCCAGCAGGGGCCGCGGCGGTACGAACACCGGGGAGCTGTTTTTT. It specifies CASRGRGGTNTGELFF.

This clone was recorded once. The rearrangement links TRBV2 to TRBJ2-2; TRBD1 agrees at 7 bases. The CDR3 contains 15 residues. Germline CDR1 and CDR2: SNHLY and FYNNEI. V dropped 2 bases and J dropped 4; count of bases not matched to a gene: 4. This chain's CDR3 is CASSESGGFTGELFF. DNA of the CDR3: TGTGCCAGCAGTGAATCAGGGGGTTTCACCGGGGAGCTGTTTTTT.